A selection of T cell receptor beta chains follows, all from one sample in a study of cytomegalovirus exposure and HLA in healthy donors. Data came from immunoSEQ multiplex PCR; TCRdb stores just in-frame clones and leaves some out. The table lists some 56,000 clones. The sequencing input was PBMCs. All receptors come from a young woman in good health and CMV-seropositive. The CDR3 runs from the conserved cysteine through the conserved F or W. The D gene is left open where the match is weak.

>TRBD1|TRBJ2-5|TRBV5-6
CASSLATGGETQYF
TGTGCCAGCAGCTTGGCCACAGGGGGAGAGACCCAGTACTTC
>TRBD2|TRBJ2-3|TRBV6-1
CATAASGGTDTQYF
TGTGCCACCGCGGCCAGCGGGGGCACAGATACGCAGTATTTT
>TRBD2|TRBJ2-1|TRBV5-1
CASRSGLAGDEQFF
TGCGCCAGCAGATCGGGACTAGCGGGAGACGAGCAGTTCTTC
>.|TRBJ1-5|TRBV2
CASTRGRGQNQPQHF
TGTGCCAGCACCCGTGGGAGGGGTCAAAATCAGCCCCAGCATTTT
>.|TRBJ1-1|TRBV10-3
CAISSGDKTEAFF
TGTGCCATCAGTTCCGGGGATAAGACTGAAGCTTTCTTT
>.|TRBJ1-1|TRBV7-9
CASSTQAPKSEAFF
TGTGCCAGCAGCACACAAGCGCCTAAGTCTGAAGCTTTCTTT
>.|TRBJ1-4|TRBV11-3
CASSPMGREKLFF
TGTGCCAGCAGCCCAATGGGGAGGGAAAAACTGTTTTTT
>.|TRBJ2-7|TRBV25-1
CASSFGVSYEQYF
TGTGCCAGCAGTTTCGGGGTATCCTACGAGCAGTACTTC
>.|TRBJ1-2|TRBV29-1
CSVPGAYGYTF
TGCAGCGTGCCAGGGGCCTATGGCTACACCTTC
>.|TRBJ1-6|TRBV6-5
CASSFQRGGASPLHF
TGTGCCAGCAGTTTTCAAAGGGGAGGGGCTTCACCCCTCCACTTT
>.|TRBJ2-7|TRBV6-5
CASSYGTFAYEQYF
TGTGCCAGCAGTTACGGGACATTCGCCTACGAGCAGTACTTC
>.|TRBJ2-2|TRBV5-1
CASSTLAGAVKTGELFF
TGCGCCAGCAGCACCCTGGCGGGCGCGGTGAAGACCGGGGAGCTGTTTTTT
>.|TRBJ2-5|TRBV9
CASSVAGALEETQYF
TGTGCCAGCAGCGTAGCAGGGGCGCTGGAAGAGACCCAGTACTTC
>.|TRBJ1-2|TRBV7-2
CASSSGNRDGGGYTF
TGTGCCAGCAGCTCCGGAAACAGGGATGGTGGTGGCTACACCTTC
>.|TRBJ2-7|TRBV29-1
CSVLLPGQLSYEQYF
TGCAGCGTTCTCCTCCCGGGACAACTGTCCTACGAGCAGTACTTC
>TRBD1|TRBJ1-1|TRBV6-5
CASRIQGAVTEAFF
TGTGCCAGCAGGATACAGGGGGCGGTCACTGAAGCTTTCTTT
>.|TRBJ2-1|TRBV7-6
CASSLLTRNEQFF
TGTGCCAGCAGCCTACTAACACGCAATGAGCAGTTCTTC
>.|TRBJ2-3|TRBV7-9
CASSSTGRTDTQYF
TGTGCCAGCAGCTCAACGGGTCGCACAGATACGCAGTATTTT
>.|TRBJ1-5|TRBV27
CASSLAGWVSQPQHF
TGTGCCAGCAGTTTAGCAGGGTGGGTCTCGCAGCCCCAGCATTTT
>.|TRBJ2-3|TRBV5-5
CASSFEPTTDTQYF
TGTGCCAGCAGCTTTGAACCTACCACAGATACGCAGTATTTT
>TRBD2|TRBJ2-7|TRBV18
CASSPRGAYEQYF
TGTGCCAGCTCACCCCGGGGGGCCTACGAGCAGTACTTC
>.|TRBJ1-1|TRBV5-1
CASSLASQGTNTEAFF
TGCGCCAGCAGCTTGGCATCTCAGGGGACGAACACTGAAGCTTTCTTT
>.|TRBJ1-1|TRBV19
CASSIEVSRNTEAFF
TGTGCCAGTAGTATCGAGGTCAGCCGGAACACTGAAGCTTTCTTT
>TRBD1|TRBJ2-7|TRBV6-5
CASRRTGSAYEQYF
TGTGCCAGCAGAAGGACAGGGAGCGCCTACGAGCAGTACTTC
>.|TRBJ2-4|TRBV7-8
CASSFQGKNIQYF
TGTGCCAGCAGCTTCCAGGGGAAAAACATTCAGTACTTC
>TRBD1|TRBJ1-1|TRBV7-9
CASSLGQGTEAFF
TGTGCCAGCAGCCTTGGACAGGGCACTGAAGCTTTCTTT
>TRBD1|TRBJ1-6|TRBV6-1
CASSESSGGYNSPLHF
TGTGCCAGCAGTGAATCATCAGGGGGTTATAATTCACCCCTCCACTTT
>.|TRBJ1-2|TRBV6-6
CASSYSTASVGYTF
TGTGCCAGCAGTTACTCGACAGCGTCGGTGGGCTACACCTTC
>TRBD1|TRBJ2-1|TRBV7-3
CASSVRDRRRNEQFF
TGTGCCAGCAGCGTAAGGGACAGAAGGAGGAATGAGCAGTTCTTC
>.|TRBJ2-3|TRBV30
CAWSVGGLGDTQYF
TGTGCCTGGAGTGTCGGGGGTCTCGGAGATACGCAGTATTTT
>.|TRBJ1-1|TRBV7-9
CASSLGTTEAFF
TGTGCCAGCAGCTTAGGTACCACAGAAGCTTTCTTT
>TRBD2|TRBJ2-1|TRBV5-1
CASSWTSGRARYNEQFF
TGCGCCAGCAGCTGGACTAGCGGGAGGGCCCGGTACAATGAGCAGTTCTTC
>.|TRBJ1-6|TRBV30
CAWLPGKFNSPLHF
TGTGCCTGGCTCCCAGGGAAATTTAATTCACCCCTCCACTTT
>TRBD2|TRBJ2-7|TRBV30
CAWTSGLSYEQYF
TGTGCCTGGACTAGCGGGCTCTCCTACGAGCAGTACTTC
>.|TRBJ1-2|TRBV27
CASSWAGGDYGYTF
TGTGCCAGCAGTTGGGCCGGGGGGGACTATGGCTACACCTTC
>TRBD1|TRBJ2-7|TRBV25-1
CASSGQGNLAYEQYF
TGTGCCAGCAGTGGACAGGGGAACCTCGCCTACGAGCAGTACTTC
>.|TRBJ1-2|TRBV10-3
CAISESGSLRVNYGYTF
TGTGCCATCAGTGAGTCAGGGAGTCTTCGAGTTAACTATGGCTACACCTTC
>.|TRBJ1-2|TRBV30
CAWSALRNYGYTF
TGTGCCTGGAGTGCCCTCCGGAACTATGGCTACACCTTC
>.|TRBJ1-1|TRBV5-5
CASSLVAGSTEAFF
TGTGCCAGCAGCTTGGTGGCGGGGAGCACTGAAGCTTTCTTT
>TRBD1|TRBJ1-2|TRBV30
CAWSGTGTNYGYTF
TGTGCCTGGAGCGGGACAGGGACTAACTATGGCTACACCTTC